The sequence of this TCR beta chain was determined in a study of identical twins. Findings of the study overall: Out-of-frame TCR alpha sharing observed in monozygotic twins exceeded model estimates.

A remark on this clonotype: Its antigen remains unknown.

V lost 4 bases, J lost 8 bases, and 6 bases lay in between. CDR3 length: 11 amino acids. Per the germline V gene, CDR1 is SGHRS and CDR2 is YFSETQ. After template switching added a universal primer site, the resulting cDNA carried unique molecular identifiers. MiXCR, applied by TCRdb to the 5' RACE reads, yields one record per CDR3 protein. The table has hundreds of thousands of distinct CDR3 sequences, 12% seen once. A further study also used this sample, focusing on yellow fever vaccine responses in identical twins.

The sequencing sample was made of PBMCs. The receptor was isolated from a woman in her late teens or twenties in good health. V usage is TRBV5-1 and J usage is TRBJ2-2; D not resolved. The CDR3 region has the DNA TGCGCCAGCAGCGACTGGGGGGAGCTGTTTTTT. It specifies CASSDWGELFF.